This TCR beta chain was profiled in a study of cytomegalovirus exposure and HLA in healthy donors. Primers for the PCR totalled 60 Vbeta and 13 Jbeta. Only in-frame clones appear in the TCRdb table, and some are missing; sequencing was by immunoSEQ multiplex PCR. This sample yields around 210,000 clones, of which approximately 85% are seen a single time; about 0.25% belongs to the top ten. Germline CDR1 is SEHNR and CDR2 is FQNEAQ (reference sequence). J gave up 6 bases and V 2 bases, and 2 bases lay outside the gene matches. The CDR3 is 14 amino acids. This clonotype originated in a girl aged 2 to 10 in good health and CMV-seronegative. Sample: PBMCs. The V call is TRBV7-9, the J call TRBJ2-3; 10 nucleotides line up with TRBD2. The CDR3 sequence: CASSLSGGADTQYF. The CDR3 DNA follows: TGTGCCAGCAGCTTAAGCGGGGGGGCGGATACGCAGTATTTT.